This T cell receptor (beta chain) was profiled in a study of blood T cell repertoires in COVID-19. The wider study: The cDNA or gDNA used as material had been derived from T cells, B-cell-depleted T cells, or PBMCs.

Repertoires were generated with immunoSEQ multiplex PCR, while TCRdb's copy carries only in-frame clones and drops some. The sample has roughly 160,000 clones, approximately 90% seen once. From germline, CDR1 is MNHEY and CDR2 SVGEGT. Trimming removed 5 bases at V and 1 base at J, with 8 bases between. The CDR3 runs 14 residues. The receptor was derived from a man aged 55 to 70 with acute or convalescent COVID-19. The material sequenced was peripheral blood. The chain joins TRBV6-2 or TRBV6-3 to TRBJ2-2, with D possibly TRBD1 on 6 matching bases. CDR3 in DNA: TGTGCCAGCAGTCGACAGGAGAACACCGGGGAGCTGTTTTTT. Amino acids: CASSRQENTGELFF.